This T cell receptor (beta chain) was documented in a study of blood T cells in healthy people across ages. Study-level results: Long-lived donors carried more naive CD4+ cells and greater diversity than aged donors.

This clonotype was recorded a few times. The antigen is undetermined. PCR was performed a second time for roughly 7 to 11 cycles using a sample-barcoded 5' primer and a J-beta primer mix. TCRdb fed the 5' RACE reads into MiXCR, producing one record per CDR3 protein. The sample includes around 800,000 distinct CDR3 sequences, 35% to 50% seen only once; the top ten take 18%. This clonotype was sampled from a man of 80 years or more in good health. The sequenced sample consisted of blood.

The CDR3 bases are TGCGCCAGCAGCCAAGACCTAGCGGGAGGATTAGGAAATGAGCAGTTCTTC. The encoded protein is CASSQDLAGGLGNEQFF. The chain recombines TRBV4-1 with TRBJ2-1, with 11 bases fitting TRBD2. The CDR3 loop spans 17 amino acids. CDR1 and CDR2 from the germline V gene are MGHRA and YSYEKL. The V gene end was trimmed by 0 bases and the J gene end by 7 bases; junction bases not matched to a gene: 8.